Listed below are T cell receptor beta chains from one sample, sequenced in a study of T and B cells in COVID-19 patients. TCRdb used MiXCR to reprocess the multiplex PCR reads, holding one entry per CDR3 protein. The sample includes a few thousand distinct CDR3 sequences, about 20% of them seen just once. Sequenced input: blood. These receptors all come from a human donor with active COVID-19. CDR3s include the opening cysteine and the closing phenylalanine or tryptophan. A D gene is named only where the DNA matches it firmly. A clone size is listed for some rows: how often the clone was seen (once, few, many), or a class if it is expanded.

length: 13; size: few; J: TRBJ1-2; V: TRBV18; D: .; DNA: TGTGCCAGCTCTCCCACAGGGACCTATGGCTACACCTTC; CDR3: CASSPTGTYGYTF
length: 15; size: few; J: TRBJ2-7; V: TRBV7-2; D: TRBD1; DNA: TGTGCCAGCAGCTTAGCGGGGACAGGGGGCTACGAGCAGTACTTC; CDR3: CASSLAGTGGYEQYF
length: 13; size: .; J: TRBJ2-1; V: TRBV12-3/TRBV12-4; D: .; DNA: TGTGCCAGCGGGAAAGAGGGCCTCAATGAGCAGTTCTTC; CDR3: CASGKEGLNEQFF
length: 13; size: few; J: TRBJ2-7; V: TRBV5-1; D: .; DNA: TGCGCCAGCAGCTTAGGGGCGGCCTACGAGCAGTACTTC; CDR3: CASSLGAAYEQYF
length: 14; size: .; J: TRBJ2-2; V: TRBV20-1; D: .; DNA: TGCAGTGCCCCCTTGGGGGGGAACACCGGGGAGCTGTTTTTT; CDR3: CSAPLGGNTGELFF
length: 17; size: few; J: TRBJ2-5; V: TRBV6-2/TRBV6-3; D: TRBD2; DNA: TGTGCCAGCAACCCGGGACTAGCGGTAGTTGTCCAAGAGACCCAGTACTTC; CDR3: CASNPGLAVVVQETQYF
length: 16; size: medium-sized; J: TRBJ2-5; V: TRBV19; D: .; DNA: TGTGCCAGTAGTATAAGATCCCGCCACCTCCAAGAGACCCAGTACTTC; CDR3: CASSIRSRHLQETQYF
length: 17; size: medium-sized; J: TRBJ2-5; V: TRBV18; D: TRBD2; DNA: TGTGCCAGCTCACCAGTGGATAGCGGGAGGGCATTGGAGACCCAGTACTTC; CDR3: CASSPVDSGRALETQYF
length: 16; size: few; J: TRBJ2-1; V: TRBV5-1; D: .; DNA: TGCGCCAGCAGCCCCCAAGGGGGAATGGGGTACAATGAGCAGTTCTTC; CDR3: CASSPQGGMGYNEQFF
length: 16; size: few; J: TRBJ1-5; V: TRBV12-3/TRBV12-4; D: .; DNA: TGTGCCAGCAGTTTCCCTCACAGGGCTAGCAATCAGCCCCAGCATTTT; CDR3: CASSFPHRASNQPQHF
length: 15; size: medium-sized; J: TRBJ2-1; V: TRBV5-5; D: .; DNA: TGTGCCAGCAGCTTGGTCAGTTCCTATCGCAATGAGCAGTTCTTC; CDR3: CASSLVSSYRNEQFF
length: 12; size: .; J: TRBJ1-2; V: TRBV12-3/TRBV12-4; D: .; DNA: TGTGCCAGCAGCCGTCAGGACTATGGCTACACCTTC; CDR3: CASSRQDYGYTF
length: 16; size: medium-sized; J: TRBJ2-7; V: TRBV13; D: TRBD2; DNA: TGTGCCAGCAGCTTAAGTAGCGGGTTCTTCCCCTACGAGCAGTACTTC; CDR3: CASSLSSGFFPYEQYF
length: 13; size: medium-sized; J: TRBJ1-1; V: TRBV19; D: .; DNA: TGTGCCAGTAGTCACTACGACGGAACTGAAGCTTTCTTT; CDR3: CASSHYDGTEAFF
length: 14; size: large; J: TRBJ1-4; V: TRBV29-1; D: .; DNA: TGCAGCGTGAGGCCCGGGCTGGGGAATGAAAAACTGTTTTTT; CDR3: CSVRPGLGNEKLFF
length: 13; size: medium-sized; J: TRBJ1-1; V: TRBV5-6; D: .; DNA: TGTGCCAGCACCTTCGGCCCTAACACTGAAGCTTTCTTT; CDR3: CASTFGPNTEAFF
length: 12; size: .; J: TRBJ1-1; V: TRBV12-3/TRBV12-4; D: .; DNA: TGTGCCAGCCTTAACCCCGGGGGGGGAGCTTTCTTT; CDR3: CASLNPGGGAFF
length: 14; size: .; J: TRBJ2-2; V: TRBV20-1; D: .; DNA: TGCAGTGCTAGAGATGGACAGATGAACGGGGAGCTGTTTTTT; CDR3: CSARDGQMNGELFF
length: 14; size: .; J: TRBJ1-1; V: TRBV6-1; D: TRBD1; DNA: TGTGCCAGCAGTGAAGCATGGGACAGGGGGGAAGCTTTCTTT; CDR3: CASSEAWDRGEAFF
length: 13; size: medium-sized; J: TRBJ1-1; V: TRBV6-5; D: .; DNA: TGTGCCAGCAGAGAGACGGAGAACACTGAAGCTTTCTTT; CDR3: CASRETENTEAFF
length: 14; size: medium-sized; J: TRBJ2-3; V: TRBV20-1; D: .; DNA: TGCAGTGCTACTGAGCCCGGAGGCACAGATACGCAGTATTTT; CDR3: CSATEPGGTDTQYF
length: 14; size: .; J: TRBJ1-1; V: TRBV4-3; D: .; DNA: TGTGCCAGCAGCCAAGTCGGGCAGGGCGCTGAAGCTTTCTTT; CDR3: CASSQVGQGAEAFF
length: 12; size: large; J: TRBJ1-3; V: TRBV30; D: .; DNA: TGTGCCTGGAGTACCTCTGGAAACACCATATATTTT; CDR3: CAWSTSGNTIYF
length: 12; size: few; J: TRBJ2-1; V: TRBV12-3/TRBV12-4; D: .; DNA: TGTGCCAGCAGTCGGATCGGCAATGAGCAGTTCTTC; CDR3: CASSRIGNEQFF
length: 14; size: .; J: TRBJ2-7; V: TRBV20-1; D: .; DNA: TGCAGTGCCCTACAGAGGGTGAGCTCCTACGAGCAGTACTTC; CDR3: CSALQRVSSYEQYF
length: 17; size: .; J: TRBJ2-7; V: TRBV6-2/TRBV6-3; D: TRBD2; DNA: TGTGCCAGCAGTCCGGGACTAGCGGGAGGGCAACACTACGAGCAGTACTTC; CDR3: CASSPGLAGGQHYEQYF
length: 14; size: medium-sized; J: TRBJ2-7; V: TRBV30; D: .; DNA: TGTGCCTGGGCAGGGGTCTCGGGCTCCTACGAGCAGTACTTC; CDR3: CAWAGVSGSYEQYF
length: 12; size: .; J: TRBJ2-5; V: TRBV7-2; D: .; DNA: TGTGCCAGCAGCTCGTACCAAGAGACCCAGTACTTC; CDR3: CASSSYQETQYF
length: 12; size: few; J: TRBJ1-2; V: TRBV6-1; D: .; DNA: TGTGCCAGCAGTGAATATCAGGTTGGCTACACCTTC; CDR3: CASSEYQVGYTF
length: 15; size: .; J: TRBJ1-6; V: TRBV20-1; D: .; DNA: TGCAGTGCCATGGAGGGTAGTGCCTATAATTCACCCCTCCACTTT; CDR3: CSAMEGSAYNSPLHF
length: 12; size: medium-sized; J: TRBJ1-2; V: TRBV12-3/TRBV12-4; D: .; DNA: TGTGCCAGCTCCTCCATCGGGGGGATCTACACCTTC; CDR3: CASSSIGGIYTF
length: 12; size: few; J: TRBJ2-7; V: TRBV5-1; D: TRBD1; DNA: TGCGCCAGCAGCTGGGGACAGGGGGAGCAGTACTTC; CDR3: CASSWGQGEQYF
length: 12; size: .; J: TRBJ2-7; V: TRBV10-3; D: .; DNA: TGTGCCATCAGTGACAAAGTCTACGAGCAGTACTTC; CDR3: CAISDKVYEQYF
length: 13; size: medium-sized; J: TRBJ2-3; V: TRBV27; D: .; DNA: TGTGCCAGCGGGACTTACCCCTCCAATAAGCAGTATTTT; CDR3: CASGTYPSNKQYF
length: 14; size: medium-sized; J: TRBJ1-2; V: TRBV5-5; D: .; DNA: TGTGCCAGCAGCTTGGAAGGATTTATCTATGGCTACACCTTC; CDR3: CASSLEGFIYGYTF
length: 12; size: medium-sized; J: TRBJ2-5; V: TRBV30; D: TRBD1; DNA: TGTGCCTGGGACAGGGGGCAAGAGACCCAGTACTTC; CDR3: CAWDRGQETQYF
length: 17; size: medium-sized; J: TRBJ2-5; V: TRBV6-2/TRBV6-3; D: TRBD2; DNA: TGTGCCAGCAGTGACACTAGCGGGAGGGGAAAAATGGAGACCCAGTACTTC; CDR3: CASSDTSGRGKMETQYF
length: 14; size: medium-sized; J: TRBJ2-4; V: TRBV27; D: TRBD1; DNA: TGTGCCAGCAGGGACAGGGGTTGGGGGGACATTCAGTACTTC; CDR3: CASRDRGWGDIQYF
length: 15; size: medium-sized; J: TRBJ1-1; V: TRBV19; D: TRBD1; DNA: TGTGCCAGTACCTGGACAGGACGAGTGAACACTGAAGCTTTCTTT; CDR3: CASTWTGRVNTEAFF
length: 13; size: few; J: TRBJ2-3; V: TRBV5-1; D: TRBD2; DNA: TGCGCTTCTGGCGGACTAGCACAAGATACGCAGTATTTT; CDR3: CASGGLAQDTQYF
length: 18; size: .; J: TRBJ2-5; V: TRBV12-3/TRBV12-4; D: .; DNA: TGTGCCAGCAGTTTCCTCTTTGGGCATCCGGGAAAGCAAGAGACCCAGTACTTC; CDR3: CASSFLFGHPGKQETQYF
length: 15; size: .; J: TRBJ1-2; V: TRBV7-9; D: .; DNA: TGTGCCAGCAGCTTAGGCGAATCGACTAACTATGGCTACACCTTC; CDR3: CASSLGESTNYGYTF
length: 15; size: large; J: TRBJ2-3; V: TRBV6-5; D: .; DNA: TGTGCCAGCACGCCCCCGGGCGTTAGCACAGATACGCAGTATTTT; CDR3: CASTPPGVSTDTQYF
length: 16; size: medium-sized; J: TRBJ2-2; V: TRBV5-4; D: TRBD2; DNA: TGTGCCAGCAGCATTGCTAGCGGGGGGAACACCGGGGAGCTGTTTTTT; CDR3: CASSIASGGNTGELFF
length: 11; size: .; J: TRBJ2-7; V: TRBV20-1; D: .; DNA: TGCAGTGGGGCCAGCTTCTACGAGCAGTACTTC; CDR3: CSGASFYEQYF
length: 15; size: few; J: TRBJ2-3; V: TRBV7-2; D: .; DNA: TGTGCCAGCAGCTGGGGGGGGCCTAGTGACGATACGCAGTATTTT; CDR3: CASSWGGPSDDTQYF
length: 16; size: few; J: TRBJ2-5; V: TRBV18; D: TRBD2; DNA: TGTGCCAGCTCACCACCCGGGAGGGCCCTCCAAGAGACCCAGTACTTC; CDR3: CASSPPGRALQETQYF